One and the same sample provided the 24 T cell receptor beta chains below, sequenced in a study of cytomegalovirus exposure and HLA in healthy donors. Sequenced by immunoSEQ multiplex PCR; TCRdb stores in-frame clones only, minus some. The sample shows tens of thousands of clones, roughly 94% of them seen only once. Sequenced: PBMCs. The source of these receptors is a man aged 18-30 years in good health and CMV-seronegative.

The chain is built from TRBV12-1 and TRBJ2-2; whether TRBD2, the table's D call, matches the DNA was not checked. TRBV12-1 is a listed pseudogene. This CDR3 spans 9 amino acids. The CDR3: CAREGELFF. The CDR3 bases are TGTGCCCGCGAGGGGGAGCTGTTTTTT.

The chain is built from TRBV4-1 and TRBJ1-2; maybe TRBD1 (5 bases). The length of the CDR3 is 16 residues. The V gene lost 0 bases and the J gene lost 6 bases, with 17 bases spanning the gap. Per germline, CDR1 MGHRA and CDR2 YSYEKL. CDR3 residues: CASSQEPGPDLDGYTF. CDR3 DNA sequence: TGCGCCAGCAGCCAAGAACCAGGGCCCGACCTGGATGGCTACACCTTC.

The chain has TRBV19 and TRBJ1-5; tentative D call: TRBD1 (5 bases). Germline V gives CDR1 LNHDA, CDR2 SQIVND (reference sequence). Trimming pared 3 bases from V and 4 bases from J, leaving 13 bases between. The CDR3 consists of 15 residues. CDR3 residues: CASSMGQGRNQPQHF. The CDR3 DNA reads TGTGCCAGTAGTATGGGGCAGGGAAGGAATCAGCCCCAGCATTTT.

This sequence joins TRBV28 and TRBJ2-5; 16 nucleotides match TRBD2. This CDR3 is built from 16 residues. The germline V gene encodes CDR1 MDHEN and CDR2 SYDVKM. V was clipped by 6 bases and J by 4 bases; unmatched bases: 5. CDR3 bases: TGTGCCAGCAGGTTAGGGACTAGCGGGAGGGGAGAGACCCAGTACTTC. It specifies CASRLGTSGRGETQYF.

The chain couples TRBV10-3 to TRBJ2-1, with 10 bases aligning to TRBD2. Per germline, CDR1 ENHRY and CDR2 SYGVKD. Trimming cost V 4 bases and J 0 bases; bases outside gene matches: 9. The CDR3 totals 18 residues. CDR3 protein: CAISGELAGPSSYNEQFF. CDR3 coding DNA: TGTGCCATCAGTGGGGAACTAGCGGGACCGAGCTCCTACAATGAGCAGTTCTTC.

The J gene is TRBJ2-3, the V gene TRBV7-9, with 7 bases identical to TRBD2. The CDR3 is 15 amino acids. Germline V lookup: CDR1 SEHNR, CDR2 FQNEAQ (reference sequence). The V gene end was trimmed by 1 base and the J gene end by 3 bases; junction bases not matched to a gene: 4. CDR3 residues: CASSLGAGATDTQYF. Here the CDR3 DNA reads TGTGCCAGCAGCTTAGGGGCGGGAGCAACAGATACGCAGTATTTT.

This chain uses TRBV7-7 with TRBJ2-2, with unresolved D. The CDR3 length is 13 residues. Trimming pared 2 bases from V and 5 bases from J, leaving 6 bases between. CDR1 is SSHAT, CDR2 FNYEAQ, per germline (reference sequence). CDR3 protein: CASSLSETGELFF. The DNA for the CDR3 is TGTGCCAGCAGCTTAAGCGAAACCGGGGAGCTGTTTTTT.

The DNA for the CDR3 is TGCGCCAGCAGCTCCGGCGCAGGACAGGGGGCTGGCTACACCTTC. This sequence encodes CASSSGAGQGAGYTF. The chain recombines TRBV5-1 with TRBJ1-2, with 11 bases matching TRBD1. Germline trimming cut 3 bases from V and 7 bases from J; bases unmatched to any gene: 8. Per germline, CDR1 SGHRS and CDR2 YFSETQ. CDR3 size: 15 residues.

This clone has just a few counts. The genes are TRBV29-1 and TRBJ1-2; possibly TRBD1 for D (6 bases). CDR1 is SQVTM and CDR2 is ANQGSEA in the germline V gene. The CDR3 consists of 14 residues. The V gene lost 5 bases and the J gene lost 1 base, with 14 bases spanning the gap. The CDR3 protein is CSVKGVDYNYGYTF. In DNA form, the CDR3 reads TGCAGCGTTAAGGGGGTAGACTATAACTATGGCTACACCTTC.

The chain couples TRBV5-6 to TRBJ2-2, with a tentative D call TRBD1 (6 bases). Germline V CDR1 and CDR2: SGHDT, YYEEEE. The CDR3 extends over 17 amino acids. The V and J ends lost 0 bases and 1 base respectively, with 13 bases between them. The chain's CDR3 is CASSLDPGQWNTGELFF. The CDR3 DNA follows: TGTGCCAGCAGCTTGGATCCGGGACAATGGAACACCGGGGAGCTGTTTTTT.

This CDR3 reads CASSFPQGSTDTQYF. The CDR3 DNA is TGTGCCAGCAGTTTTCCACAGGGGAGCACAGATACGCAGTATTTT. This chain links TRBV28 with TRBJ2-3; 7 bases agree with TRBD1. V was clipped by 3 bases and J by 0 bases; unmatched bases: 3. Germline CDR1 is MDHEN and CDR2 is SYDVKM. The CDR3 contains 15 residues.

The gene calls are TRBV7-8 and TRBJ2-3, with D perhaps matching TRBD1 (5 bases). The CDR3 covers 13 residues. Germline V gives CDR1 SGHVS, CDR2 FQNEAQ. Trimming cost V 3 bases and J 6 bases, with 10 bases left between them. The CDR3 loop reads CASSFQGVDTQYF. CDR3 sequence (DNA): TGTGCCAGCAGCTTCCAGGGCGTGGATACGCAGTATTTT.

This chain uses TRBV4-1 with TRBJ2-7; D call uncertain. This CDR3 is 15 amino acids long. Germline V lookup: CDR1 MGHRA, CDR2 YSYEKL. V was trimmed by 0 bases and J by 4 bases, leaving 13 bases between them. The CDR3 DNA reads TGCGCCAGCAGCCAAGAAGGCGTCCCGCGGTACGAGCAGTACTTC. It encodes CASSQEGVPRYEQYF.

The chain links TRBV7-2 to TRBJ2-1, with 8 bases identical to TRBD2. The CDR3 covers 14 residues. The germline CDR1 and CDR2 sequences are SGHTA and FQGNSA. The V gene end was trimmed by 11 bases and the J gene end by 8 bases; junction bases not matched to a gene: 14. The CDR3 sequence is CAVWSGSGSDEQFF. CDR3 in DNA: TGTGCCGTTTGGAGCGGGAGTGGGTCGGATGAGCAGTTCTTC. The entire variable domain, with the rest obtained from reference TRBV7-2 and TRBJ2-1, is as follows: GAGVSQSPSNKVTEKGKDVELRCDPISGHTALYWYRQSLGQGLEFLIYFQGNSAPDKSGLPSDRFSAERTGGSVSTLTIQRTQQEDSAVYLCAVWSGSGSDEQFFGPGTRLTVL.

V usage is TRBV7-6 and J usage is TRBJ1-1; D gene uncertain. Trimming left V 5 bases short and J 1 base short, with 8 bases between. Per the germline V gene, CDR1 is SGHVS and CDR2 is FNYEAQ. This CDR3 has 13 amino acids. CDR3 sequence (DNA): TGTGCCAGCAGCCGGTTCGAGAACACTGAAGCTTTCTTT. It encodes CASSRFENTEAFF.

This rearrangement joins TRBV25-1 to TRBJ2-7; TRBD1 agrees at 11 bases. V was clipped by 1 base and J by 6 bases; unmatched bases: 2. CDR3 length equals 14 residues. Germline V gene lookup returns CDR1 MGHDK and CDR2 SYGVNS. CDR3 residues: CASSELGTGGEQYF. The CDR3 DNA follows: TGTGCCAGCAGTGAATTAGGGACAGGGGGCGAGCAGTACTTC.

The V and J genes are TRBV7-2 and TRBJ2-7; 7 nucleotides line up with TRBD2. The J segment lost 3 bases and the V segment lost 4 bases, leaving 6 bases of the junction unmatched. The CDR3 spans 14 residues. Germline V gene lookup returns CDR1 SGHTA and CDR2 FQGNSA. Written as DNA, the CDR3 is TGTGCCAGCAGCTCCGGACTAGAAAACTACGAGCAGTACTTC. This encodes CASSSGLENYEQYF. The full variable domain, completed using reference TRBV7-2 and TRBJ2-7, is GAGVSQSPSNKVTEKGKDVELRCDPISGHTALYWYRQSLGQGLEFLIYFQGNSAPDKSGLPSDRFSAERTGGSVSTLTIQRTQQEDSAVYLCASSSGLENYEQYFGPGTRLTVT.

This chain links TRBV18 with TRBJ1-3, with unresolved D. Germline-derived CDR1 and CDR2 are KGHSH and LQKENI. The CDR3 is 16 residues long. The germline V and J ends were trimmed by 5 bases and 0 bases, with 14 bases remaining between them. CDR3 residues: CASSSETPPSGNTIYF. Written as DNA, the CDR3 is TGTGCCAGCTCATCCGAGACACCACCCTCTGGAAACACCATATATTTT.

The genes are TRBV21-1 and TRBJ1-3. TRBV21-1 is listed as a pseudogene. The CDR3 spans 16 residues. In DNA, the CDR3 is TGTGCCAGCAGCAGAGCTCCGGGGAACTCTGGAAACACCATATATTTT. This codes for CASSRAPGNSGNTIYF.

The chain has TRBV11-2 and TRBJ2-3; 8 bases fit TRBD1. The CDR3 totals 15 residues. The J segment lost 3 bases and the V segment lost 4 bases, leaving 6 bases of the junction unmatched. Looked up from germline, CDR1 is SGHAT and CDR2 is FQNNGV. CDR3 protein: CASSYRGRNTDTQYF. The DNA for the CDR3 is TGTGCCAGCAGCTACAGGGGGAGGAATACAGATACGCAGTATTTT.

The J gene is TRBJ2-2, the V gene TRBV27; tentative D call: TRBD2 (6 bases). Germline loops: CDR1 MNHEY, CDR2 SMNVEV (reference sequence). Trimming pared 3 bases from V and 4 bases from J, leaving 12 bases between. This CDR3 region has 15 residues. The CDR3 coding sequence is TGTGCCAGCAGTTTTCGGGGGAGTTTCACCGGGGAGCTGTTTTTT. Translating it yields CASSFRGSFTGELFF.

This sequence joins TRBV15 and TRBJ1-4; D is unclear. Germline CDR1 is LNHNV and CDR2 is YYDKDF (reference sequence). The V end lost 0 bases, the J end lost 7 bases, and 6 bases lay between the germline ends. The CDR3 consists of 13 residues. For the CDR3, the DNA is TGTGCCACCAGCAGAGATCAGTCTGAAAAACTGTTTTTT. As protein: CATSRDQSEKLFF.

The chain is built from TRBV7-2 and TRBJ2-2; D is possibly TRBD1 (5 bases). Per the germline V gene, CDR1 is SGHTA and CDR2 is FQGNSA. Trimming took off 0 bases at V and 5 bases at J, with 10 bases between the two ends. This CDR3 is built from 15 residues. As DNA, the CDR3 is TGTGCCAGCAGCTTAGCGCCCCCAGGGACCGGGGAGCTGTTTTTT. Protein: CASSLAPPGTGELFF.

The J gene is TRBJ1-1, the V gene TRBV7-9; 10 nucleotides match TRBD1. Germline V CDR1 and CDR2: SEHNR, FQNEAQ (reference sequence). The CDR3 sequence is 14 residues long. The trim removed 0 bases at V and 7 bases at J, leaving 2 bases unmatched. DNA of the CDR3: TGTGCCAGCAGCTTAGCGACAGGGGGCAATGAAGCTTTCTTT. It is translated as CASSLATGGNEAFF.